This T cell receptor (beta chain) was obtained from a study of graft-versus-host responses after intestinal transplantation. Study-wide findings and caveats: The marrow of recipients harbored GvH clones, and ileum or blood showed some of them first.

Some clones are missing from TCRdb's copy, which holds only in-frame ones; the method was immunoSEQ multiplex PCR. Here the sample spans 75,000 to 100,000 clones, 92% being singletons. As to this clone: The antigen remains undetermined.

The V end lost 2 bases, the J end lost 3 bases, and 10 bases lay between the germline ends. Germline lookup yields CDR1 GTSNPN and CDR2 SVGIG (reference sequence). The CDR3 extends over 13 amino acids. The input for sequencing was unstimulated CD4+ T cells sorted from spleen or lymph node cells, taken before intestinal transplant. This sequence originates from a human donor who received an intestinal transplant. This sequence joins TRBV30 and TRBJ1-2; D might be TRBD1 (6 bases). The CDR3 reads CAWSKGGDYGYTF. CDR3 coding DNA: TGTGCCTGGAGTAAAGGGGGGGACTATGGCTACACCTTC. Based on the CDR3 plus reference TRBV30 and TRBJ1-2, the full variable domain is SQTIHQWPATLVQPVGSPLSLECTVEGTSNPNLYWYRQAAGRGLQLLFYSVGIGQISSEVPQNLSASRPQDRQFILSSKKLLLSDSGFYLCAWSKGGDYGYTFGSGTRLTVV.